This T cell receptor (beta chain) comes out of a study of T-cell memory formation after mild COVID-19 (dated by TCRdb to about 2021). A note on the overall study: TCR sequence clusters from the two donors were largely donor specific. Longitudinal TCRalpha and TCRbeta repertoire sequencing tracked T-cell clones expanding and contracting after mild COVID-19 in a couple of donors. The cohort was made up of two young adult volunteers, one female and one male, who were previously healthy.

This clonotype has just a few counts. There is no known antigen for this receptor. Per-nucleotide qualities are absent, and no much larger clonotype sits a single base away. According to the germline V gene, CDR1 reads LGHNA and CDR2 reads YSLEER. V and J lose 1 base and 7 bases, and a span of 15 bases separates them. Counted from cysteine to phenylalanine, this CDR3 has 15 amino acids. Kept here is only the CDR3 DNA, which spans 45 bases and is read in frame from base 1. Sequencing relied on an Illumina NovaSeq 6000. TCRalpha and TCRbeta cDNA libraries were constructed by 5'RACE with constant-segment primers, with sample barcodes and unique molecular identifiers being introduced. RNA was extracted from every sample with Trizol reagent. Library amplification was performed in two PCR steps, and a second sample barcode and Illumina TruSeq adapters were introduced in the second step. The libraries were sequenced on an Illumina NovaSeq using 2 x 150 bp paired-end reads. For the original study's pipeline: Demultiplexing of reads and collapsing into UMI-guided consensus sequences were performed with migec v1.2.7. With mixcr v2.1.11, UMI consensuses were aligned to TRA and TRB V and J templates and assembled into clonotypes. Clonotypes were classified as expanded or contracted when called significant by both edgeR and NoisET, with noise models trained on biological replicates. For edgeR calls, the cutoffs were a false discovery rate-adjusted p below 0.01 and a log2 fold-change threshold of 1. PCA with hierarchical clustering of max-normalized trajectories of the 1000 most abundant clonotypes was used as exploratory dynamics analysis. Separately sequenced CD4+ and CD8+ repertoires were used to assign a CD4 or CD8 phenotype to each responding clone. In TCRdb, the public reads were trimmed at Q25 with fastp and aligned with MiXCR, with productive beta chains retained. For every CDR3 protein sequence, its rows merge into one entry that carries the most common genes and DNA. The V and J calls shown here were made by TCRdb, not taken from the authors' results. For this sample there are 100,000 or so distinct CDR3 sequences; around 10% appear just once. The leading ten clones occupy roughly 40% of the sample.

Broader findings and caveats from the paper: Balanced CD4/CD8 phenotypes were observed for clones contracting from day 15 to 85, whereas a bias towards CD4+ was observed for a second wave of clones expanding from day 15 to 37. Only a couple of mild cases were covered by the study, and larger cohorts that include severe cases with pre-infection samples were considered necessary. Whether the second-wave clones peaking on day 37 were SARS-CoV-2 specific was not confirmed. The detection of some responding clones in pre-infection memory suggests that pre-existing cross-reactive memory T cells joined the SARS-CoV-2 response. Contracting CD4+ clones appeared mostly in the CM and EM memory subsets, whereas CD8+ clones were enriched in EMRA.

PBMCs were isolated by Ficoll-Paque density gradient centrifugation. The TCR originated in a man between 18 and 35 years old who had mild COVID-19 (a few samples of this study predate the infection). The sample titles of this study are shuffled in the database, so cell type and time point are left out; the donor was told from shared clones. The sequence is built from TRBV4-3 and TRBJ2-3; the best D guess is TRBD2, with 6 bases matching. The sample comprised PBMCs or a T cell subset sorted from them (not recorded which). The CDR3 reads CASSQGMIADNTQYF. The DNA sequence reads TGCGCCAGCAGCCAAGGGATGATAGCGGATAATACGCAGTATTTT.